The 5 T cell receptor beta chains listed next were all sequenced from one sample in a study of CD8 T cells in Susac syndrome. When the RNA was reverse transcribed, random hexamers were used with an input of roughly 0.5 to 1 ug. TCRdb recomputed calls from the immunoSEQ multiplex PCR reads with MiXCR, one row per CDR3 protein. The table lists over 350,000 distinct CDR3 sequences, 75% to 90% of them singletons. The sample comprised CD8+ T cells from PBMCs. Receptor source: a human donor with multiple sclerosis.

V gene TRBV20-1 combines with J gene TRBJ2-3; TRBD2 agrees at 12 bases. This CDR3 region has 18 residues. V dropped 4 bases and J dropped 3; count of bases not matched to a gene: 14. Germline CDR1 DFQATT, CDR2 SNEGSKA (reference sequence). The CDR3 region has the DNA TGCAGTGCTAAGAACAGGGTCCTAGCGGGAGGGCCGACAGATACGCAGTATTTT. Its translation is CSAKNRVLAGGPTDTQYF.

V usage is TRBV2 and J usage is TRBJ2-7; the D gene is possibly TRBD1 (6 bases). Germline V gene data show CDR1 as SNHLY and CDR2 as FYNNEI. Between the trimmed V and J ends, which lost 4 bases and 3 bases, there was a span of 13 bases. This CDR3 has 14 amino acids. CDR3 DNA: TGTGCCAGCAGTGGACAGGATCAATTCTACGAGCAGTACTTC. Translation gives CASSGQDQFYEQYF.

This chain connects TRBV4-1 to TRBJ1-6; D remains unclear. There are 14 residues in the CDR3. The ends were cut back, 4 bases at V and 11 bases at J, with 15 bases in the middle. Per germline, CDR1 MGHRA and CDR2 YSYEKL. CDR3 in DNA: TGCGCCAGCAGCCCCAATCTAGGGCAGACACCCCTCCACTTT. Protein: CASSPNLGQTPLHF.

The V and J genes are TRBV28 and TRBJ1-1, with D unresolved. Germline CDR1 and CDR2: MDHEN and SYDVKM. V lost 1 base and J lost 6, with 6 bases in between. This CDR3 contains 12 residues. The CDR3 sequence is CASSLLLPEAFF. CDR3 sequence (DNA): TGTGCCAGCAGTTTATTGTTACCTGAAGCTTTCTTT.

This clonotype has just one count. CDR3 nucleotide sequence: TGTGCCAGCAGTTACTTGGGCGGGCTAGCGGGAGCAGAGACCCAGTACTTC. Protein: CASSYLGGLAGAETQYF. The chain links TRBV6-5 to TRBJ2-5, with 10 bases aligning to TRBD2. The germline V gene encodes CDR1 MNHEY and CDR2 SVGAGI. With 1 base clipped from V and 4 bases from J, the junction kept 9 bases outside the gene matches. The CDR3 has 17 amino acids.